Listed below are T cell receptor beta chains from one sample, sequenced in a study of beta chain features in type 1 diabetes. Assay: immunoSEQ multiplex PCR; the TCRdb copy retains only in-frame clones and omits some. The sample contains around 250,000 clones, roughly 22% of which appear only once. Sequenced: naive CD4+ T cells from blood. The receptors here all came from a woman in her thirties or forties with type 1 diabetes. CDR3s include the opening cysteine and the closing phenylalanine or tryptophan. D genes are given only for firm matches. Expanded clones get a size class; other rows say once, few or many, or leave the size out.

abundance	d_gene	v_gene	j_gene	CDR3nt	CDR3aa
.	.	TRBV19	TRBJ2-1	TGTGCCAGTAGTCTCTCGGGGGAGAGCTCCTACAATGAGCAGTTCTTC	CASSLSGESSYNEQFF
.	.	TRBV10-3	TRBJ2-3	TGTGCCATCAGTTACCTAGAAACAGATACGCAGTATTTT	CAISYLETDTQYF
.	.	TRBV28	TRBJ2-1	TGTGCCAGCAGTTTGAGAAATGAGCAGTTCTTC	CASSLRNEQFF
few	.	TRBV20-1	TRBJ1-2	TGCAGTGCTAGAGACAGGGCCGGCTACACCTTC	CSARDRAGYTF
.	TRBD2	TRBV2	TRBJ2-5	TGTGCCAGCAGTGAAGGATTGAGGGGAGGGGAGACCCAGTACTTC	CASSEGLRGGETQYF
.	.	TRBV6-6	TRBJ1-1	TGTGCCAGCAGTTTTAGTGTCAACACTGAAGCTTTCTTT	CASSFSVNTEAFF
few	.	TRBV19	TRBJ1-2	TGTGCCAGTAGCCTCAGGGGTAACTATGGCTACACCTTC	CASSLRGNYGYTF
.	TRBD2	TRBV27	TRBJ2-7	TGTGCCAGCAGTTTGGGACTAGACTACGAGCAGTACTTC	CASSLGLDYEQYF
few	.	TRBV9	TRBJ1-4	TGTGCCAGCAGCGTAGCCGCAGGGGTCGGTAGGGGCGATGAAAAACTGTTTTTT	CASSVAAGVGRGDEKLFF
.	TRBD2	TRBV2	TRBJ2-5	TGTGCCAGCAGTGCGACTAGCGGGAGAGAGACCCAGTACTTC	CASSATSGRETQYF
few	TRBD1	TRBV19	TRBJ2-4	TGTGCCAGTAGTTTCCCGGGACAGTCCATTCAGTACTTC	CASSFPGQSIQYF
few	TRBD1	TRBV18	TRBJ2-5	TGTGCCAGCTCAGAGGACAGGGCTCAAGAGACCCAGTACTTC	CASSEDRAQETQYF
.	TRBD1	TRBV29-1	TRBJ2-7	TGCAGCACGAGGGCCGGGACAGGGGGCAGCGAGCAGTACTTC	CSTRAGTGGSEQYF
.	TRBD1	TRBV7-9	TRBJ2-7	TGTGCCAGCAGCCGCCGGACAGGGGGCGACGAGCAGTACTTC	CASSRRTGGDEQYF
few	TRBD1	TRBV4-2	TRBJ2-2	TGTGCCAGCAGCCTCTGGACAGGGATCAACACCGGGGAGCTGTTTTTT	CASSLWTGINTGELFF
.	.	TRBV5-4	TRBJ1-2	TGTGCCAGCAGCTTGCAGGGGAGAAACAACTATGGCTACACCTTC	CASSLQGRNNYGYTF
.	TRBD1	TRBV18	TRBJ2-5	TGTGCCAGCTCGCGCTACGGACAGGGCGCCGAGACCCAGTACTTC	CASSRYGQGAETQYF
.	TRBD1	TRBV7-2	TRBJ2-2	TGTGCCAGCAGGGACAGGGGGCAAGCCGGGGAGCTGTTTTTT	CASRDRGQAGELFF
few	.	TRBV28	TRBJ2-2	TGTGCCAGCAGATTATCCGGGGCGGGGCCCGGGGAGCTGTTTTTT	CASRLSGAGPGELFF
.	.	TRBV4-3	TRBJ2-3	TGCGCCAGCAGCCAAGGGCGGTTCACAGATACGCAGTATTTT	CASSQGRFTDTQYF
few	TRBD1	TRBV28	TRBJ2-7	TGTGCCAGCAGTGTCACCGACAGGGACCGCGAGCAGTACTTC	CASSVTDRDREQYF
.	.	TRBV5-4	TRBJ1-2	TGTGCCAGCAGCTTGGCGGCAGGGCGAGGCTACACCTTC	CASSLAAGRGYTF
.	TRBD1	TRBV18	TRBJ2-1	TGTGCCAGCTCAATCGGACAGGGGGCTAAAAATGAGCAGTTCTTC	CASSIGQGAKNEQFF
few	TRBD1	TRBV18	TRBJ2-5	TGTGCCAGCTCATACGGACAGGCTATCCAAGAGACCCAGTACTTC	CASSYGQAIQETQYF
.	.	TRBV29-1	TRBJ1-1	TGCAGCGCCCGACAGGAGAGGCACACTGAAGCTTTCTTT	CSARQERHTEAFF
.	TRBD1	TRBV30	TRBJ1-2	TGTGCCTGGAGTCTTACAGGGGTCTATGGCTACACCTTC	CAWSLTGVYGYTF
few	.	TRBV7-2	TRBJ2-3	TGTGCCAGCAGCTCTACTTTTAGTACGCAGTATTTT	CASSSTFSTQYF
few	TRBD2	TRBV12-5	TRBJ2-1	TGTGCTAGTGGTTTGGCCCCAACTAGCGGGAGTCTCTACAATGAGCAGTTCTTC	CASGLAPTSGSLYNEQFF
.	TRBD1	TRBV11-3	TRBJ1-6	TGTGCCAGCCGACAGGGACCTAATTCACCCCTCCACTTT	CASRQGPNSPLHF
.	.	TRBV5-1	TRBJ2-7	TGCGCCAGCAGCGCGGACATCACCTCCTACGAGCAGTACTTC	CASSADITSYEQYF
.	TRBD1	TRBV18	TRBJ1-1	TGTGCCAGCTCACAGGGGGCCGACACTGAAGCTTTCTTT	CASSQGADTEAFF
few	.	TRBV5-4	TRBJ1-1	TGTGCCAGCAGCTTCCAGAGGATCCTTACTGAAGCTTTCTTT	CASSFQRILTEAFF
.	.	TRBV9	TRBJ2-5	TGTGCCAGCAGCACGGGACAACAAGAGACCCAGTACTTC	CASSTGQQETQYF
.	TRBD1	TRBV15	TRBJ1-5	TGTGCCACCAGCAGACTGAGACAGGGTAGCGATCAGCCCCAGCATTTT	CATSRLRQGSDQPQHF
.	.	TRBV5-1	TRBJ2-1	TGCGCCAGCAGCTTGGGTGGGGCGCAGTTCAATGAGCAGTTCTTC	CASSLGGAQFNEQFF
.	.	TRBV5-4	TRBJ2-7	TGTGCCAGCAGCAACGCCAAACACCCCTACGAGCAGTACTTC	CASSNAKHPYEQYF
few	TRBD2	TRBV5-1	TRBJ2-1	TGCGCCAGCAGCTTTCTGGCGGGAGCATACAATGAGCAGTTCTTC	CASSFLAGAYNEQFF
.	.	TRBV4-1	TRBJ1-5	TGCGCCAGCAGCCAAGCTTGGGGCAGGACCACGGGTAATCAGCCCCAGCATTTT	CASSQAWGRTTGNQPQHF
few	.	TRBV5-1	TRBJ2-5	TGCGCCAGCAGCTTGGATCCGCAGGTGGGCCAAGAGACCCAGTACTTC	CASSLDPQVGQETQYF
once	.	TRBV25-1	TRBJ1-4	TGTGCCAGCAGCTCATCGACAGGTAACCGGAATGAAAAACTGTTTTTT	CASSSSTGNRNEKLFF
.	.	TRBV5-1	TRBJ2-3	TGCGCCAGCAGCCGACTACCGGTTTTAGATACGCAGTATTTT	CASSRLPVLDTQYF
few	.	TRBV18	TRBJ1-2	TGTGCCAGCTCTCTCGACACCGGCTACACCTTC	CASSLDTGYTF
.	TRBD1	TRBV2	TRBJ1-2	TGTGCCAGCAGGAGACAGGGGTCTGGCTACACCTTC	CASRRQGSGYTF
.	.	TRBV4-2	TRBJ2-7	TGTGCCAGCAGCCAAGATCGGCTTGCGGAATACGAGCAGTACTTC	CASSQDRLAEYEQYF
.	TRBD1	TRBV7-2	TRBJ2-7	TGTGCCAGCAGCTATGGACAGGGAAGGTACGAGCAGTACTTC	CASSYGQGRYEQYF
.	.	TRBV19	TRBJ2-5	TGTGCCAGTACGACGACAGGCGGGCAAGAGACCCAGTACTTC	CASTTTGGQETQYF
few	.	TRBV9	TRBJ2-5	TGTGCCAGCAGCGTAGCTACAGCACAAGAGACCCAGTACTTC	CASSVATAQETQYF
few	TRBD2	TRBV9	TRBJ2-1	TGTGCCAGCAGCGGACGCCCCGGACTAGCGGGTATATACAATGAGCAGTTCTTC	CASSGRPGLAGIYNEQFF
few	.	TRBV9	TRBJ2-3	TGTGCCAGCAGCCAAGCAGGGATAGGGGATACGCAGTATTTT	CASSQAGIGDTQYF
.	.	TRBV15	TRBJ1-1	TGTGCCACCAGCAGTAGAATGAACACTGAAGCTTTCTTT	CATSSRMNTEAFF
.	TRBD1	TRBV7-9	TRBJ1-5	TGTGCCAGCAGCACCGGACAGGGCGATCAGCCCCAGCATTTT	CASSTGQGDQPQHF
few	.	TRBV6-5	TRBJ1-1	TGTGCCAGCAGCCTGTTTCCACAGGGCGATACTGAAGCTTTCTTT	CASSLFPQGDTEAFF
.	.	TRBV20-1	TRBJ2-7	TGCAGTGCTAGTTACGGCGAGCAGTACTTC	CSASYGEQYF
few	.	TRBV19	TRBJ2-5	TGTGCCAGTAGTATTTCAACAGGGTTCGAGACCCAGTACTTC	CASSISTGFETQYF
.	.	TRBV30	TRBJ1-5	TGTGCCTGGAGTGTGGAAGAGGAGGGACCCCAGCATTTT	CAWSVEEEGPQHF
few	TRBD2	TRBV9	TRBJ2-1	TGTGCCAGCAGCGTAGGGGGTAGCGGGGCCTACAATGAGCAGTTCTTC	CASSVGGSGAYNEQFF
.	.	TRBV28	TRBJ2-3	TGTGCCAGCAGTTCGACAGGCGCTCGAGGAGATACGCAGTATTTT	CASSSTGARGDTQYF
.	TRBD1	TRBV7-9	TRBJ1-5	TGTGCCAGCAGCTCCGACAGGGGTTGGGATCCCCAGCATTTT	CASSSDRGWDPQHF
.	.	TRBV5-4	TRBJ2-1	TGTGCCAGCAGATGGGATCTACAGGACAAAGTGTATGAGCAGTTCTTC	CASRWDLQDKVYEQFF